This T cell receptor beta chain derives from a study of T cells expressing NK-cell markers. Broader study findings: One observes that, in several donors, these clonotypes were also the leading ones within the CD3+CD56-NKG2C+ fraction.

TCRdb reprocessed the 5' RACE reads and keeps a single row for each CDR3 protein, giving no DNA. The sample table sets out 500,000 to 700,000 distinct CDR3 sequences. With regard to this clonotype: The antigen remains undetermined.

This CDR3 spans 12 amino acids. The germline V gene encodes CDR1 MNHNY and CDR2 SVGAGI (reference sequence). Sequenced sample: blood T cells: a sorted CD56 or NKG2C T cell subset, CD4+ or CD8+ T cells, or bulk PBMC T cells (not recorded which). The receptor's source is a young man in good health. The chain is built from TRBV6-6 and TRBJ2-5. CDR3 loop: CASSYWDETQYF.